The next 14 T cell receptor beta chains were all read from a single sample in a study of blood T cell repertoires in COVID-19 (dated by TCRdb to 2018 to 2021). Libraries came from the immunoSEQ multiplex PCR assay. TCRdb carries this immuneACCESS record with in-frame sequences only. Its versions omit some clonotypes, under half of them owing to an unresolved V gene in the studies checked, with the rest unexplained. The sample profile shows tens of thousands of clones; 65% to 90% of them were found once. The ten largest clones add up to roughly 9.1% of the sample. The sequenced material came from peripheral blood. These receptors came from a man between 45 and 60 years old with COVID-19, enrolled during active disease.

In this sample, this clone turned up once. This chain uses TRBV6-5 with TRBJ2-2, with a weak D call TRBD2 (6 bases). CDR1 is MNHEY, CDR2 SVGAGI, per germline. This CDR3 is 14 amino acids long. Trimming took 8 bases from V and 4 from J, leaving 14 bases between them. This CDR3 is CASGLAEVTGELFF. In nucleotides, the CDR3 is TGTGCCAGCGGCTTAGCGGAGGTCACCGGGGAGCTGTTTTTT.

The chain carries TRBV9 and TRBJ2-1; TRBD2 aligns across 10 bases. The ends lost 0 bases at V and 2 bases at J; junction bases unmatched: 8. This CDR3 comprises 18 residues. Germline CDR1 is SGDLS and CDR2 is YYNGEE. CDR3 nucleotides: TGTGCCAGCAGCGTAGGGGGTAGCGGGAGGATTACCTACAATGAGCAGTTCTTC. Amino acids: CASSVGGSGRITYNEQFF.

The chain is built from TRBV6-6 and TRBJ1-4; D is possibly TRBD1 (6 bases). The V end was cut by 6 bases, the J end by 3 bases, with 11 bases between. This CDR3 spans 14 amino acids. From germline, CDR1 is MNHNY and CDR2 SVGAGI (reference sequence). The CDR3 here is CASRLQGPNEKLFF. The CDR3 DNA reads TGTGCCAGCAGGCTTCAGGGGCCTAATGAAAAACTGTTTTTT.

V gene TRBV10-1 combines with J gene TRBJ2-7, with TRBD1 identical over 7 bases. Trimming cost V 6 bases and J 5 bases; bases outside gene matches: 13. This CDR3 has 15 amino acids. Per the germline V gene, CDR1 is WNHNN and CDR2 is SYGVQD (reference sequence). This CDR3 is CASSDTGTATDEQYF. The CDR3 DNA sequence: TGCGCCAGCAGCGACACCGGGACAGCGACCGACGAGCAGTACTTC.

The V call is TRBV25-1, the J call TRBJ1-1; tentatively, D is TRBD1 (5 bases). Trimming removed 4 bases from V and 1 base from J, with 7 bases in between. This CDR3 has 13 residues. From germline, CDR1 is MGHDK and CDR2 SYGVNS. The CDR3 nucleotides are TGTGCCAGCAGTGCAGGGCAGAACACTGAAGCTTTCTTT. The encoded protein is CASSAGQNTEAFF.

This clone has only a few counts. The chain couples TRBV7-6 to TRBJ2-3, with D maybe TRBD1 (6 bases). This CDR3 has 15 residues. Germline CDR1 SGHVS, CDR2 FNYEAQ. Between the trimmed V and J ends, which lost 3 bases and 2 bases, there was a span of 12 bases. The CDR3 sequence: CASSFTDRYTDTQYF. The DNA for the CDR3 is TGTGCCAGCAGCTTCACGGACAGATACACAGATACGCAGTATTTT.

J is TRBJ2-1 and V is TRBV19; D remains ambiguous. Germline CDR1 and CDR2: LNHDA and SQIVND (reference sequence). This CDR3 has 12 residues. V was trimmed by 3 bases and J by 8 bases, leaving 8 bases between them. CDR3 DNA sequence: TGTGCCAGTAGTATCATTAGAGATGAGCAGTTCTTC. Its translation is CASSIIRDEQFF.

The chain employs TRBV4-1 and TRBJ1-1; TRBD1 is a possible D gene (6 bases). This CDR3 is 19 amino acids long. Germline V gene data show CDR1 as MGHRA and CDR2 as YSYEKL. Trimming took off 4 bases at V and 0 bases at J, with 24 bases between the two ends. Written as DNA, the CDR3 is TGCGCCAGCAGCCGGTCCTCTGGGGGGGGGCGAATGATGAACACTGAAGCTTTCTTT. Translated, it gives CASSRSSGGGRMMNTEAFF.

The chain has TRBV24-1 and TRBJ2-1; TRBD2 agrees at 11 bases. Trimming removed 8 bases from V and 9 bases from J; junction bases left unmatched: 8. The CDR3 contains 14 residues. From germline, CDR1 is KGHDR and CDR2 SFDVKD. CDR3 nucleotide sequence: TGTGCCACCAATAGCGGGAGGGCCAGGCCTGAGCAGTTCTTC. Protein sequence: CATNSGRARPEQFF.

V is TRBV20-1 and J is TRBJ1-2; D unclear. The CDR3 is 11 amino acids. The germline V gene encodes CDR1 DFQATT and CDR2 SNEGSKA (reference sequence). V was clipped by 2 bases and J by 8 bases, with 9 bases between them. The CDR3 protein is CSARLQRGYTF. CDR3 DNA sequence: TGCAGTGCTAGACTTCAACGGGGCTACACCTTC.

The V call is TRBV7-2, the J call TRBJ2-3; D unclear. Trimming shortened V by 5 bases and J by 4 bases, and 7 bases separated the two germline ends. The CDR3 loop spans 12 amino acids. Germline V gives CDR1 SGHTA, CDR2 FQGNSA. This chain's CDR3 is CASSIHPDTQYF. DNA of the CDR3: TGTGCCAGCAGCATACACCCAGATACGCAGTATTTT.

This chain uses TRBV15 with TRBJ2-5, with 8 bases aligning to TRBD1. The CDR3 contains 15 residues. Germline V gives CDR1 LNHNV, CDR2 YYDKDF (reference sequence). Losses at the gene ends were 5 bases for V and 5 bases for J; bases not matched to a gene: 10. CDR3: CATSSETAGGETQYF. CDR3 nucleotide sequence: TGTGCCACCAGCTCAGAGACTGCAGGGGGCGAGACCCAGTACTTC.

V gene TRBV4-1 combines with J gene TRBJ2-2, with TRBD2 identical over 11 bases. Germline-derived CDR1 and CDR2 are MGHRA and YSYEKL. This CDR3 is built from 17 residues. V trimming: 3 bases; J trimming: 1 base; junction bases outside the gene matches: 4. The CDR3 region has the DNA TGCGCCAGCAGCCAGCGACTAGCGGGGAAGAACACCGGGGAGCTGTTTTTT. Amino acids: CASSQRLAGKNTGELFF.

V usage is TRBV19 and J usage is TRBJ1-2; tentatively, D is TRBD1 (6 bases). CDR1 LNHDA and CDR2 SQIVND come from the germline V gene (reference sequence). V was pared by 6 bases and J by 3 bases, with 14 bases between. The CDR3 runs to 14 residues. For the CDR3, the DNA is TGTGCCAGTAGCCGGACAGCAGACCACTATGGCTACACCTTC. Translation: CASSRTADHYGYTF.